The rows below give T cell receptor beta chains drawn from one sample of a study of T cell responses to AZD1222 COVID-19 vaccine. Sequencing used immunoSEQ multiplex PCR; TCRdb keeps in-frame clones, though not all of them. Among roughly 77,000 clones listed, more than 90% were seen once. Sequenced here: peripheral blood, sampled on day 0 of AZD1222 vaccination. The receptors were gathered from an adult in good health. The CDR3 runs from the conserved cysteine through the conserved F or W. The order of the fields is J gene, clone size, V gene, D gene, CDR3 DNA, CDR3 protein. The D gene is left open where the match is weak. The size of a clone is reported for some rows only, either as once, few or many, or as a class for expanded clones.

TRBJ2-1,-,TRBV18,-,TGTGCCAGCTCACCACAACTAGAGGGTGAGCAGTTCTTC,CASSPQLEGEQFF
TRBJ1-5,-,TRBV28,TRBD1,TGTGCCAGCAGTTTTGTACGAGGACAGGGCTGGGCGGCTGGCAATCAGCCCCAGCATTTT,CASSFVRGQGWAAGNQPQHF
TRBJ2-2,-,TRBV5-1,-,TGCGCCAGCAGCTTGGATCCCACCTCCACCGGGGAGCTGTTTTTT,CASSLDPTSTGELFF
TRBJ1-3,-,TRBV28,-,TGTGCCAGCGGATGGGGAATCGGAAACACCATATATTTT,CASGWGIGNTIYF
TRBJ1-5,-,TRBV27,-,TGTGCCAGCAGGAGGATCTCCTCGTTGGGCGCCCAGCATTTT,CASRRISSLGAQHF
TRBJ2-5,once,TRBV5-1,-,TGCGCCAGCAGCTTGGCCCAAGAGACCCAGTACTTC,CASSLAQETQYF
TRBJ2-3,-,TRBV10-3,-,TGTGCCATCAGTGGTCTTTTGGGTGGGGGCTCAGATACGCAGTATTTT,CAISGLLGGGSDTQYF
TRBJ1-3,-,TRBV5-3,-,TGTGCCAGAAATCACCGGAAAGCTGGAAACACCATATATTTT,CARNHRKAGNTIYF
TRBJ2-1,-,TRBV6-5,TRBD2,TGTGCCAGCAGTTACTTCCAAATAGCGGGGAGCCGTGAGCAGTTCTTC,CASSYFQIAGSREQFF
TRBJ2-1,-,TRBV6-2/TRBV6-3,-,TGTGCCAGCAGTTACTCAGCCACCAATGAGCAGTTCTTC,CASSYSATNEQFF
TRBJ2-7,-,TRBV28,-,TGTGCCAGTAGTCCGAGCGGGTACTCCTCCTACGAGCAGTACTTC,CASSPSGYSSYEQYF
TRBJ1-2,-,TRBV2,-,TGTGCCAGCACGGACCCCATCGGCCCAAGATTCTATGGCTACACCTTC,CASTDPIGPRFYGYTF
TRBJ1-4,-,TRBV15,TRBD1,TGTGCCACCAGCACCCACCGACAGGGAAGGAATGAAAAACTGTTTTTT,CATSTHRQGRNEKLFF
TRBJ2-1,-,TRBV12-5,TRBD1,TGTGCTAGTGGTTCCGGACAGGGGGTCCACAATGAGCAGTTCTTC,CASGSGQGVHNEQFF
TRBJ1-1,-,TRBV24-1,TRBD1,TGTGCCACCAGTGATCCACAGGGGATACTTAGGGCTTTCTTT,CATSDPQGILRAFF
TRBJ2-7,-,TRBV6-2/TRBV6-3,TRBD2,TGTGCCAGCAGCCCTACTAGCGGGGGTTCTTCCGTCTACGAGCAGTACTTC,CASSPTSGGSSVYEQYF
TRBJ1-1,-,TRBV4-3,-,TGCGCCAGCAGCCGAAGGGCGACCGAGATGAACACTGAAGCTTTCTTT,CASSRRATEMNTEAFF
TRBJ1-1,few,TRBV6-5,-,TGTGCCAGCAGTTACTCGAGGGGTGAGGACACTGAAGCTTTCTTT,CASSYSRGEDTEAFF
TRBJ2-5,-,TRBV4-2,TRBD2,TGTGCCAGCAGCCTGCAGCGGGGGGGCAGGGAGACCCAGTACTTC,CASSLQRGGRETQYF
TRBJ1-6,-,TRBV7-9,TRBD1,TGTGCCAGCAGACCCGGGACAGGGTCAAGAACCCTCCACTTT,CASRPGTGSRTLHF
TRBJ1-4,-,TRBV6-5,-,TGTGCCAGCAGTTACGGCGCAGGCCAGCTCGAAAAACTGTTTTTT,CASSYGAGQLEKLFF
TRBJ1-2,-,TRBV18,-,TGTGCCAGCTCACCCGACCAAAATCCCTCCTATGGCTACACCTTC,CASSPDQNPSYGYTF
TRBJ2-7,-,TRBV3-1/TRBV3-2,-,TGTGCCAGCAGCCAATTCCCAACAGCCTACGAGCAGTACTTC,CASSQFPTAYEQYF
TRBJ2-7,-,TRBV28,TRBD1,TGTGCCAGCAGATTTACAGGGGGTTTCTCCTACGAGCAGTACTTC,CASRFTGGFSYEQYF
TRBJ1-1,-,TRBV27,TRBD1,TGTGCCAGCAGTTTCACAGGGGGGACTGAAGCTTTCTTT,CASSFTGGTEAFF
TRBJ1-5,-,TRBV2,TRBD1,TGTGCCAGCAGTGGTGGGACAGGGGGCCGGACGCAGCCCCAGCATTTT,CASSGGTGGRTQPQHF
TRBJ1-6,-,TRBV6-5,-,TGTGCCAGCAGTTACTTCGGAAATTCACCCCTCCACTTT,CASSYFGNSPLHF
TRBJ1-5,once,TRBV6-1,TRBD1,TGTGCCAGCAGTGGGGGACAGGGGAACCTAAATCAGCCCCAGCATTTT,CASSGGQGNLNQPQHF